A single sample is the source of the 17 T cell receptor beta chains below, sequenced in a study of blood T cell repertoires in COVID-19. Here immunoSEQ multiplex PCR was the method, and the copy in TCRdb shows in-frame clones only, minus some. The sample lists 220,000 or so clones, under 90% occurring once. The sequenced sample was peripheral blood. The receptor set was obtained from a woman aged 55 to 70 who had recovered from COVID-19.

This chain uses TRBV19 with TRBJ1-2; TRBD1 matches 11 bases. The CDR3 spans 14 residues. V gave up 4 bases and J gave up 8 bases; unmatched junction bases: 6. Germline CDR1 and CDR2: LNHDA and SQIVND (reference sequence). CDR3 sequence reads: CASSTGQGAIGYTF. CDR3 in DNA: TGTGCCAGTAGTACCGGACAGGGGGCGATAGGCTACACCTTC.

This chain joins TRBV9 and TRBJ2-3; 10 positions agree with TRBD1. The junction had 7 bases not matched to a gene; V was cut back by 3 bases and J by 3 bases. The length of the CDR3 is 16 residues. Germline CDR1 is SGDLS and CDR2 is YYNGEE. The CDR3 sequence is CASSDQGQGWTDTQYF. In DNA, the CDR3 is TGTGCCAGCAGCGACCAGGGACAGGGGTGGACAGATACGCAGTATTTT.

The chain carries TRBV7-3 and TRBJ2-3; D possibly corresponds to TRBD2 (5 bases). The CDR3 contains 15 residues. Trimming removed 7 bases at V and 2 bases at J, with 16 bases between. Germline assignment: CDR1 SGHTA and CDR2 FQGTGA. In DNA, the CDR3 is TGTGCCAGCACCTCCTCCCCGGGAACCACAGATACGCAGTATTTT. As protein: CASTSSPGTTDTQYF.

V gene TRBV6-1 combines with J gene TRBJ2-7; D is unresolved. The germline V gene encodes CDR1 MNHNS and CDR2 SASEGT. V lost 2 bases to trimming and J lost 0 bases, with 8 bases between them. The CDR3 loop spans 14 amino acids. CDR3 sequence reads: CASSEQITSYEQYF. Here the CDR3 DNA reads TGTGCCAGCAGTGAACAGATTACCTCCTACGAGCAGTACTTC.

This rearrangement joins TRBV19 to TRBJ2-1; possible D gene TRBD1, 7 bases. Trimming took off 3 bases at V and 7 bases at J, with 10 bases between the two ends. The germline gives CDR1 LNHDA, CDR2 SQIVND (reference sequence). The CDR3 runs to 13 residues. CDR3 bases: TGTGCCAGTAGTATGACAGGGAGGAATGAGCAGTTCTTC. The encoded protein is CASSMTGRNEQFF.

The rearrangement links TRBV5-4 to TRBJ1-1; 7 nucleotides agree with TRBD1. V lost 4 bases to trimming and J lost 3 bases; unmatched junction nucleotides: 9. Germline-derived CDR1 and CDR2 are SGHNT and YYREEE (reference sequence). The CDR3 is 15 residues long. As DNA, the CDR3 is TGTGCCAGCAGCACCGCTAAGGGGGCGGACACTGAAGCTTTCTTT. Amino acids: CASSTAKGADTEAFF.

Concerning this clone: This specimen includes other DNA sequences encoding the same CDR3. The rearrangement links TRBV5-4 to TRBJ1-2; perhaps TRBD1 as D (5 bases). The CDR3 extends over 13 amino acids. Looked up from germline, CDR1 is SGHNT and CDR2 is YYREEE (reference sequence). V was shortened by 2 bases and J by 2 bases, with 7 bases between the two germline ends. The CDR3 sequence: CASSLNRNYGYTF. The CDR3 DNA sequence: TGTGCCAGCAGCTTAAACAGGAACTATGGCTACACCTTC.

The chain is built from TRBV19 and TRBJ2-7; D gene uncertain. CDR1 is LNHDA and CDR2 is SQIVND in the germline V gene (reference sequence). The CDR3 sequence is 14 residues long. The ends were cut back, 2 bases at V and 3 bases at J, with 11 bases in the middle. The CDR3: CASSISNSFYEQYF. The CDR3 DNA follows: TGTGCCAGTAGTATAAGTAACAGTTTCTACGAGCAGTACTTC.

The chain links TRBV2 to TRBJ2-6, with a weak D call TRBD1 (6 bases). Trimming cost V 0 bases and J 3 bases, with 9 bases left between them. The CDR3 length is 16 residues. Germline V CDR1 and CDR2: SNHLY, FYNNEI. CDR3 in DNA: TGTGCCAGCAGTGAAGCAGGGGGTGGTGGGGCCAACGTCCTGACTTTC. This encodes CASSEAGGGGANVLTF.

The chain joins TRBV7-2 to TRBJ2-1, with a possible D match to TRBD1 (5 bases). The germline gives CDR1 SGHTA, CDR2 FQGNSA. Deletions cut 5 bases from V and 10 bases from J, with 12 bases between. CDR3 length: 12 residues. CDR3 sequence: CASSPRGTEQFF. Written as DNA, the CDR3 is TGTGCCAGCAGCCCAAGGGGCACCGAGCAGTTCTTC.

The rearrangement uses TRBV11-2 and TRBJ2-7, with TRBD1 as a possible D gene (6 bases). The germline gives CDR1 SGHAT, CDR2 FQNNGV. Trimming pared 6 bases from V and 5 bases from J, leaving 17 bases between. The CDR3 is 14 residues long. The CDR3 bases are TGTGCCAGCAGTCTACAGGGACCCTCGAACGAGCAGTACTTC. Protein: CASSLQGPSNEQYF. Using reference TRBV11-2 and TRBJ2-7 for the parts outside the CDR3, the full variable domain is EAGVAQSPRYKIIEKRQSVAFWCNPISGHATLYWYQQILGQGPKLLIQFQNNGVVDDSQLPKDRFSAERLKGVDSTLKIQPAKLEDSAVYLCASSLQGPSNEQYFGPGTRLTVT.

The sample holds one count of this clone. This chain joins TRBV6-5 and TRBJ2-2; 9 bases are shared with TRBD2. The CDR3 spans 15 residues. Trimming removed 4 bases from V and 8 bases from J; junction bases left unmatched: 8. The germline V gene encodes CDR1 MNHEY and CDR2 SVGAGI. The CDR3 sequence is CASSFSGGSGGELFF. Written as DNA, the CDR3 is TGTGCCAGCAGTTTCAGCGGGGGGTCGGGAGGGGAGCTGTTTTTT.

V gene TRBV9 combines with J gene TRBJ2-3, with 11 bases matching TRBD1. This CDR3 region has 17 residues. The V segment lost 4 bases and the J segment 3 bases; nucleotides outside the gene matches: 10. The germline V gene has CDR1 SGDLS and CDR2 YYNGEE. This chain's CDR3 is CASSPPYGTGGTDTQYF. CDR3 nucleotides: TGTGCCAGCAGCCCCCCCTACGGGACAGGGGGAACAGATACGCAGTATTTT.

The rearrangement joins TRBV12-5 to TRBJ1-4, with 7 bases identical to TRBD1. The CDR3 covers 14 residues. The germline V gene encodes CDR1 LGHNT and CDR2 FRNRAP. V was pared by 6 bases and J by 3 bases, with 4 bases of the junction left unmatched. The CDR3 nucleotides are TGTGCTAGTGGGAAGGGGGCGGCTAATGAAAAACTGTTTTTT. This gives the protein CASGKGAANEKLFF.

This rearrangement joins TRBV12-3 or TRBV12-4 to TRBJ1-6, with TRBD1 as a possible D gene (6 bases). The CDR3 covers 13 residues. V was cut by 5 bases and J by 6 bases, with 8 bases left in between. DNA for the CDR3: TGTGCCAGCAGTCAGGGGACTAATTCACCCCTCCACTTT. It specifies CASSQGTNSPLHF.

This sequence joins TRBV4-1 and TRBJ2-7; 9 bases are a match to TRBD1. CDR1 and CDR2 (germline): MGHRA, YSYEKL. The CDR3 has 15 amino acids. V gave up 4 bases and J gave up 3 bases; unmatched junction bases: 7. The CDR3 sequence is CASSPGQGVRYEQYF. The CDR3 DNA reads as TGCGCCAGCAGCCCGGGACAGGGCGTCCGCTACGAGCAGTACTTC.

The V gene is TRBV2, the J gene TRBJ2-7; a weak D match, TRBD2 (6 bases). CDR1 is SNHLY, CDR2 FYNNEI, per germline. The germline V and J ends were trimmed by 7 bases and 2 bases, with 24 bases remaining between them. This CDR3 is built from 17 residues. The CDR3 sequence: CASKRSGVLGAPYEQYF. DNA of the CDR3: TGTGCCAGCAAAAGGTCGGGGGTCCTCGGGGCTCCCTACGAGCAGTACTTC.